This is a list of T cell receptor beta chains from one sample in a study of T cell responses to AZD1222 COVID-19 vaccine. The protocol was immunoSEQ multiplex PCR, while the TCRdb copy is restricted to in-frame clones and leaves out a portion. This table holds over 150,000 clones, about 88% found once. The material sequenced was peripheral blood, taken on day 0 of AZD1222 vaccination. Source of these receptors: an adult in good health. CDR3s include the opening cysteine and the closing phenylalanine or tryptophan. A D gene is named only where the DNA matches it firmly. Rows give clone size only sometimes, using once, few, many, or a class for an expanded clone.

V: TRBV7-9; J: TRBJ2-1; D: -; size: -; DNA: TGTGCCACATACACCAGCTCCTACAATGAGCAGTTCTTC; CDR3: CATYTSSYNEQFF
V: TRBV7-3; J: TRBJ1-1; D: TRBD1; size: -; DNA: TGTGCCAGCAGCTTATTCGGACAGGGAAACACTGAAGCTTTCTTT; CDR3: CASSLFGQGNTEAFF
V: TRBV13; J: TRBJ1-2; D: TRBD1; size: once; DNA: TGTGCCAGCAGCCAGACAGGGCCCTATGGCTACACCTTC; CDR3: CASSQTGPYGYTF
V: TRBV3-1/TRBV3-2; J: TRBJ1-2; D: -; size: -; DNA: TGTGCCAGCAGCCAAGAAGGACAGACCTATGGCTACACCTTC; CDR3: CASSQEGQTYGYTF
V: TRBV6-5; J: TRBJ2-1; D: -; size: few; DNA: TGTGCCAGCAGCTCCGTGGGGGTAAATGAGCAGTTCTTC; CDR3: CASSSVGVNEQFF
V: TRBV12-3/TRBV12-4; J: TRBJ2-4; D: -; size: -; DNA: TGTGCCAGCAGGCGGTTAAGGGAAGACATTCAGTACTTC; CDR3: CASRRLREDIQYF
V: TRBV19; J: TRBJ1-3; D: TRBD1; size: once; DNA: TGTGCCAGTAGTGAGGGGGCGACTGGAAACACCATATATTTT; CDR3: CASSEGATGNTIYF
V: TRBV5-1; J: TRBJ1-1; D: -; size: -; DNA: TGCGCCAGCAGCTTGGACAACTCGAAGACGGCTTTCTTT; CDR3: CASSLDNSKTAFF
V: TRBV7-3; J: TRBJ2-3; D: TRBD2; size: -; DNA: TGTGCCAGCAGCTTATCGAGACTAGCGGACTCAGATACGCAGTATTTT; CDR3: CASSLSRLADSDTQYF
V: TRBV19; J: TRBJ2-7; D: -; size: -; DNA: TGTGCCAGTAGTCAGAGACAGTACCCTACCTACGAGCAGTACTTC; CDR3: CASSQRQYPTYEQYF
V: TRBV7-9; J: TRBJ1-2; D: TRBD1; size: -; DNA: TGTGCCAGCAGCCCCCGCGGTCCGGGACAGGGTGGTCGTGGCTACACCTTC; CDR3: CASSPRGPGQGGRGYTF
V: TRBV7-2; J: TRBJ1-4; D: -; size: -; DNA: TGTGCCAGCAGCCCGACGGGGACCTATAATGAAAAACTGTTTTTT; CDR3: CASSPTGTYNEKLFF
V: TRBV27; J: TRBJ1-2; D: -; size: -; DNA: TGTGCCAGCAGGGCAGGGCGCCTCTATGGCTACACCTTC; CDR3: CASRAGRLYGYTF
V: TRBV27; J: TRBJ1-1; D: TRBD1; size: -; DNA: TGTGCCAGCAGTGCGACAGGGAAAGGGGACACTGAAGCTTTCTTT; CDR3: CASSATGKGDTEAFF
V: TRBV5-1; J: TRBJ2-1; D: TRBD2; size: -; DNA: TGCGCCAGCAGCCCACTAGCGGGAGCCAATGAGCAGTTCTTC; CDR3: CASSPLAGANEQFF
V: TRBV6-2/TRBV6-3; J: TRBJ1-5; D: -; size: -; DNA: TGTGCCAGCAGTTACCCTCGAGTAGTAGGGCTCCTAGTAAATCAGCCCCAGCATTTT; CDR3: CASSYPRVVGLLVNQPQHF
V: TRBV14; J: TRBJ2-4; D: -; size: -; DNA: TGTGCCAGCAGCCAAGGGCGTCAGAGGGCCAAAAACATTCAGTACTTC; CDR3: CASSQGRQRAKNIQYF
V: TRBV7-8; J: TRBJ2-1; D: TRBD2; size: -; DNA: TGTGCCAGCAGCCCCAGGCGGGCCTTCAAGAGCGGGGGTCGAATCTCCGATCCCTACAATGAGCAGTTCTTC; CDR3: CASSPRRAFKSGGRISDPYNEQFF
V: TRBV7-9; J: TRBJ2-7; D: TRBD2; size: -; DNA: TGTGCCAGCAAGCCTAGCGGGCTTTACGAGCAGTACTTC; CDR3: CASKPSGLYEQYF
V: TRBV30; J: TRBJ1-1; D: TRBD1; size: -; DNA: TGTGCCTGGTACCGGGACAGGGTAGAAACTGAAGCTTTCTTT; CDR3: CAWYRDRVETEAFF
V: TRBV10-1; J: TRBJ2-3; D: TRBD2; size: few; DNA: TGCGCCAGCAGTGAGTCCCATCCTGACAGCGGGGGCACAGATACGCAGTATTTT; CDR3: CASSESHPDSGGTDTQYF
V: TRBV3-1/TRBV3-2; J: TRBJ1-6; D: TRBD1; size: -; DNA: TGTGCCAGCAGCTTCGGACAGGGCGATTCACCCCTCCACTTT; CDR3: CASSFGQGDSPLHF
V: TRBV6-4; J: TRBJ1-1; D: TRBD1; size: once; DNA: TGTGCCAGCAAAGGACAGGGCGACACTGAAGCTTTCTTT; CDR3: CASKGQGDTEAFF
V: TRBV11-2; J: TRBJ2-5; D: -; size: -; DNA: TGTGCCAGCAGCCCTCCCCGGAGTTCCGGCGAGACCCAGTACTTC; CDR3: CASSPPRSSGETQYF
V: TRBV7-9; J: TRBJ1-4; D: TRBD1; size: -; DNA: TGTGCCAGCAGCCCGAGAGGGAGACAGGGTGAAAAACTGTTTTTT; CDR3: CASSPRGRQGEKLFF
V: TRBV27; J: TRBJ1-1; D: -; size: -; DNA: TGTGCCAGCAGTTTAAGAGCAGGTTTCATGAACACTGAAGCTTTCTTT; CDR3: CASSLRAGFMNTEAFF
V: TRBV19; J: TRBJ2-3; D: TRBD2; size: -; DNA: TGTGCCAGTAGTAGGGGGGGGGTGGCAGATACGCAGTATTTT; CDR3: CASSRGGVADTQYF
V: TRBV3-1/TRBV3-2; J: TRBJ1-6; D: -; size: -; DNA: TGTGCCAGCACATACGGTTTTAGAGATTCACCCCTCCACTTT; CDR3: CASTYGFRDSPLHF
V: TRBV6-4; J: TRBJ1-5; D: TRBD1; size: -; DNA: TGTGCCAGCAGTGGCCCTTGGGACAGGGTAGGCCAGCCCCAGCATTTT; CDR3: CASSGPWDRVGQPQHF
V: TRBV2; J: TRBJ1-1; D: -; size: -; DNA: TGTGCCAGCAGTCTCCAGGGCCGCACTGAAGCTTTCTTT; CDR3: CASSLQGRTEAFF
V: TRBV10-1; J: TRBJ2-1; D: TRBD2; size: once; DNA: TGCGCCAGCAGTGCCGGGACTAGCGGGAGACAAGACAATGAGCAGTTCTTC; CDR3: CASSAGTSGRQDNEQFF
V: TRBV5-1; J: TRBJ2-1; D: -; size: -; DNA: TGCGCCAGCAGCTTGGCCGGGGGCAGCCACAATGAGCAGTTCTTC; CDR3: CASSLAGGSHNEQFF
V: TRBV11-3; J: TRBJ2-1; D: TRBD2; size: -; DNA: TGTGCCAGCAGCAAGACTAGCGGGAAATACAATGAGCAGTTCTTC; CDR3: CASSKTSGKYNEQFF
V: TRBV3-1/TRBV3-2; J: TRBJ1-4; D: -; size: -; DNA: TGTGCCAGCAGCCAGGGTGAGAATGAAAAACTGTTTTTT; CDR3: CASSQGENEKLFF
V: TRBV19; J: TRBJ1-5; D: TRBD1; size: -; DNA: TGTGCCAGTAGTACAGACAGGGATCAGCCCCAGCATTTT; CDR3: CASSTDRDQPQHF
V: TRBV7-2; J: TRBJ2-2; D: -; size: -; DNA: TGTGCCAGCAGCTTGGTACCTCTAGCGTCACCCACCGGGGAGCTGTTTTTT; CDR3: CASSLVPLASPTGELFF
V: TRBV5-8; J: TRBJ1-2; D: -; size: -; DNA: TGTGCCAGCGACCCCAGAGGGTGGGTTGCTACTAACTATGGCTACACCTTC; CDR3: CASDPRGWVATNYGYTF
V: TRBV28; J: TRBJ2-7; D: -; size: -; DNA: TGTGCCAGCAGTCTATGGGACATAACCCACGAGCAGTACTTC; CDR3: CASSLWDITHEQYF
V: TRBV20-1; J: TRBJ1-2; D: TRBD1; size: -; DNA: TGCAGTGCTAGTCTGAAGGACAGGGTCGGGGGTTACTATGGCTACACCTTC; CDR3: CSASLKDRVGGYYGYTF
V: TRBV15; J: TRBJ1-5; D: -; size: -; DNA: TGTGCCACCAGCAGAGCTCGACTGAGCAATCAGCCCCAGCATTTT; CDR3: CATSRARLSNQPQHF
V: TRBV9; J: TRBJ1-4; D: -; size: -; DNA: TGTGCCAGCAGCGCGGACGGCGGGGTAAAACTGTTTTTT; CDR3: CASSADGGVKLFF
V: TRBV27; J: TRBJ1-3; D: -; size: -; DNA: TGTGCCAGCAATTTTGACTCCCGCTCTGGAAACACCATATATTTT; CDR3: CASNFDSRSGNTIYF
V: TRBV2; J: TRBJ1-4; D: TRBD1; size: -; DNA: TGTGCCAGCAAGGACAGGGATGTAGTTGAAAAACTGTTTTTT; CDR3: CASKDRDVVEKLFF
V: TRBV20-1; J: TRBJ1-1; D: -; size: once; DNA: TGCAGTGCTCCCGGCCCCACTGAAGCTTTCTTT; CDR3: CSAPGPTEAFF
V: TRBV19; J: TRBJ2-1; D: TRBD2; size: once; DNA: TGTGCCAGTAGTCCCCCTTTGGGGGGGTACAATGAGCAGTTCTTC; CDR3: CASSPPLGGYNEQFF
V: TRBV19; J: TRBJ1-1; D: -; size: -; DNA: TGTGCCAGTAGTCCCCTTTTGACAGGGAACACTGAAGCTTTCTTT; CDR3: CASSPLLTGNTEAFF
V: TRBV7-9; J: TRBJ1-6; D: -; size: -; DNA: TGTGCCAGCAGCCCCTCCCGCCAGACCAATTCACCCCTCCACTTT; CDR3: CASSPSRQTNSPLHF
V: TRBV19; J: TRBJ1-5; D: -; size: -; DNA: TGTGCCAGTAAAACGCGGCAGTCAAGGGTACTCAATCAGCCCCAGCATTTT; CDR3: CASKTRQSRVLNQPQHF
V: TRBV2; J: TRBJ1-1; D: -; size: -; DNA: TGTGCCAGCAGGGGCTTGGCTGAAGCTTTCTTT; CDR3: CASRGLAEAFF
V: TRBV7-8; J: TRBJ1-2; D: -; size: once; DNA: TGTGCCAGCAGTTTCCCAGGGTCCTGGGGCTACACCTTC; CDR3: CASSFPGSWGYTF
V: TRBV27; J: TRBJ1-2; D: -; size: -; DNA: TGTGCCAGCAGTTTCGGGCGGGGCGAAAGATTAAGAGAAGGCTACACCTTC; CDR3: CASSFGRGERLREGYTF